Presented here are 32 T cell receptor beta chains from one specimen sequenced in a study of T cell changes during pregnancy in multiple sclerosis. This table comes from immunoSEQ multiplex PCR, and its TCRdb copy is limited to in-frame clones, with some not included. There are 100,000 to 130,000 clones in the sample; around 90% occur only once, and more than 0.65% lies in the top ten. The sample was peripheral blood, taken in the third trimester of pregnancy. The receptors come from a female donor in good health, enrolled as a control in a pregnancy study.

The chain uses TRBV19 and TRBJ1-2, with TRBD1 identical over 9 bases. The germline gives CDR1 LNHDA, CDR2 SQIVND (reference sequence). Germline trimming cut 3 bases from V and 2 bases from J; bases unmatched to any gene: 10. There are 17 residues in the CDR3. The CDR3 DNA follows: TGTGCCAGTAGTATTGAGGCGGCGGGACAGGGAAACTATGGCTACACCTTC. It translates to CASSIEAAGQGNYGYTF.

This chain links TRBV30 with TRBJ1-2; no firm D call. This CDR3 is built from 12 residues. Trimming pared 0 bases from V and 13 bases from J, leaving 15 bases between. Germline CDR1 and CDR2: GTSNPN and SVGIG (reference sequence). CDR3 residues: CAWSVLWEGSTF. The CDR3 DNA sequence: TGTGCCTGGAGTGTACTATGGGAGGGAAGCACCTTC.

This chain joins TRBV5-1 and TRBJ2-5; D remains unclear. From germline, CDR1 is SGHRS and CDR2 YFSETQ. V was pared by 1 base and J by 4 bases, with 5 bases between. This CDR3 region has 12 residues. The DNA of the CDR3 is TGCGCCAGCAGCTTGAATAGAGAGACCCAGTACTTC. Encoded protein: CASSLNRETQYF. The full variable domain, with the rest looked up from reference TRBV5-1 and TRBJ2-5, is KAGVTQTPRYLIKTRGQQVTLSCSPISGHRSVSWYQQTPGQGLQFLFEYFSETQRNKGNFPGRFSGRQFSNSRSEMNVSTLELGDSALYLCASSLNRETQYFGPGTRLLVL.

The chain joins TRBV29-1 to TRBJ1-1, with D unresolved. The ends were cut back, 1 base at V and 3 bases at J, with 12 bases in the middle. Germline loops: CDR1 SQVTM, CDR2 ANQGSEA. The CDR3 totals 14 residues. The CDR3 DNA follows: TGCAGCGTTGAAGTGCACGGGTTCCACACTGAAGCTTTCTTT. It specifies CSVEVHGFHTEAFF.

The chain uses TRBV7-9 and TRBJ2-3; TRBD1 is a possible D gene (7 bases). CDR1 and CDR2 (germline): SEHNR, FQNEAQ (reference sequence). The CDR3 totals 16 residues. Between the trimmed V and J ends, which lost 0 bases and 5 bases, there was a span of 15 bases. This chain's CDR3 is CASSLARGTDLDTQYF. The CDR3 nucleotides are TGTGCCAGCAGCTTAGCACGCGGGACAGACTTAGATACGCAGTATTTT.

The J gene is TRBJ1-1, the V gene TRBV6-6; maybe TRBD1 (5 bases). With 4 bases removed from V and 4 bases from J, the gap between germline ends came to 13 bases. The CDR3 consists of 14 residues. Germline V gene data show CDR1 as MNHNY and CDR2 as SVGAGI (reference sequence). This CDR3 is CASSSSFGGTEAFF. Here the CDR3 DNA reads TGTGCCAGCAGTTCGTCCTTCGGGGGCACTGAAGCTTTCTTT.

The chain uses TRBV5-4 and TRBJ2-3; unclear D gene. The CDR3 totals 15 residues. V dropped 1 base and J dropped 0 bases, with 9 bases sitting between them. Per the germline V gene, CDR1 is SGHNT and CDR2 is YYREEE (reference sequence). CDR3 region: CASSLKETSTDTQYF. For the CDR3, the DNA is TGTGCCAGCAGCTTGAAGGAGACGAGCACAGATACGCAGTATTTT.

The CDR3 protein is CASSHALAGASYNEQFF. CDR3 in DNA: TGCGCCAGCAGCCATGCTTTAGCGGGGGCCTCCTACAATGAGCAGTTCTTC. V gene TRBV4-3 combines with J gene TRBJ2-1; 9 bases are shared with TRBD2. The CDR3 length is 17 residues. From germline, CDR1 is LGHNA and CDR2 YSLEER. The junction had 6 bases not matched to a gene; V was cut back by 3 bases and J by 0 bases.

The rearrangement links TRBV5-1 to TRBJ1-1; 8 bases are a match to TRBD1. V was clipped by 4 bases and J by 1 base; unmatched bases: 3. Germline-derived CDR1 and CDR2 are SGHRS and YFSETQ. There are 14 residues in the CDR3. CDR3 amino acids: CASSPGTGNTEAFF. For the CDR3, the DNA is TGCGCCAGCAGCCCCGGGACAGGGAACACTGAAGCTTTCTTT.

The CDR3 protein is CASSTYPGQANSPLHF. The CDR3 DNA reads TGTGCCAGCAGCACATATCCGGGACAAGCAAATTCACCCCTCCACTTT. The chain employs TRBV5-4 and TRBJ1-6; a weak D match, TRBD1 (6 bases). Germline assignment: CDR1 SGHNT and CDR2 YYREEE (reference sequence). V was clipped by 4 bases and J by 7 bases, with 18 bases between them. The CDR3 loop spans 16 amino acids.

The chain carries TRBV4-2 and TRBJ2-2; TRBD2 matches at 8 bases. The junction had 7 bases not matched to a gene; V was cut back by 0 bases and J by 7 bases. The CDR3 length is 16 residues. Germline CDR1 LGHNA, CDR2 YNFKEQ. For the CDR3, the DNA is TGTGCCAGCAGCCAAGATGGTCGGGGGGGGGACGGGGAGCTGTTTTTT. It yields the protein CASSQDGRGGDGELFF.

The chain has TRBV19 and TRBJ1-2; possibly TRBD1 for D (6 bases). Germline CDR1 reads LNHDA; CDR2 reads SQIVND (reference sequence). Trimming pared 6 bases from V and 4 bases from J, leaving 18 bases between. The CDR3 is 15 residues long. For the CDR3, the DNA is TGTGCCAGTAGAAAATGGGACGGACAGATCTATGGCTACACCTTC. This gives the protein CASRKWDGQIYGYTF.

The chain joins TRBV10-3 to TRBJ2-1; TRBD2 matches 9 bases. The V gene end was trimmed by 8 bases and the J gene end by 6 bases; junction bases not matched to a gene: 8. The CDR3 sequence is 14 residues long. Per germline, CDR1 ENHRY and CDR2 SYGVKD. CDR3 protein: CAIRAGGLINEQFF. DNA for the CDR3: TGTGCCATCCGGGCGGGGGGGCTAATCAATGAGCAGTTCTTC.

This clone was seen a few times. Its ends do not fully match the called genes, so a read error is possible. The rearrangement joins TRBV6-5 to TRBJ2-7, with 8 nucleotides matching TRBD2. CDR3 size: 12 residues. The germline V gene encodes CDR1 MNHEY and CDR2 SVGAGI. The CDR3 is CASSYAGGAQEF. DNA of the CDR3: TGTGCCAGCAGTTACGCCGGGGGGGCCCAGGAGTTC.

The chain uses TRBV25-1 and TRBJ2-5, with D possibly matching TRBD2 (6 bases). The CDR3 loop spans 16 amino acids. V lost 2 bases to trimming and J lost 4 bases, with 17 bases between them. Germline lookup yields CDR1 MGHDK and CDR2 SYGVNS. The CDR3 DNA sequence: TGTGCCAGCAGTGAACCGGCGGGGTACGTGTCAGAGACCCAGTACTTC. As protein: CASSEPAGYVSETQYF. The full variable domain, with the rest looked up from reference TRBV25-1 and TRBJ2-5, is EADIYQTPRYLVIGTGKKITLECSQTMGHDKMYWYQQDPGMELHLIHYSYGVNSTEKGDLSSESTVSRIRTEHFPLTLESARPSHTSQYLCASSEPAGYVSETQYFGPGTRLLVL.

The V call is TRBV7-8, the J call TRBJ1-5; D perhaps matches TRBD1 (5 bases). Germline V gives CDR1 SGHVS, CDR2 FQNEAQ. The CDR3 totals 18 residues. V dropped 5 bases and J dropped 0 bases, with 20 bases sitting between them. CDR3 in amino acids: CASSGRRGGVNSNQPQHF. CDR3 nucleotide sequence: TGTGCCAGCAGCGGACGACGTGGGGGGGTTAATAGCAATCAGCCCCAGCATTTT.

The chain employs TRBV6-6 and TRBJ1-3, with 7 nucleotides matching TRBD1. The germline V gene encodes CDR1 MNHNY and CDR2 SVGAGI (reference sequence). The J segment lost 0 bases and the V segment lost 4 bases, leaving 6 bases of the junction unmatched. The CDR3 sequence is 16 residues long. CDR3 coding DNA: TGTGCCAGCAGTTTGGGACAGACGTACTCTGGAAACACCATATATTTT. Encoded protein: CASSLGQTYSGNTIYF.

The chain links TRBV19 to TRBJ2-7, with D tentatively TRBD1 (6 bases). Per germline, CDR1 LNHDA and CDR2 SQIVND (reference sequence). The germline V and J ends were trimmed by 10 bases and 3 bases, with 19 bases remaining between them. This CDR3 is 14 amino acids long. The CDR3 nucleotides read TGTGCCACCAGCACCCTAAGGGGGTTCTACGAGCAGTACTTC. Translating gives CATSTLRGFYEQYF. Full variable domain (remainder filled in from reference TRBV19 and TRBJ2-7): DGGITQSPKYLFRKEGQNVTLSCEQNLNHDAMYWYRQDPGQGLRLIYYSQIVNDFQKGDIAEGYSVSREKKESFPLTVTSAQKNPTAFYLCATSTLRGFYEQYFGPGTRLTVT.

J is TRBJ2-7 and V is TRBV7-6; the D gene is possibly TRBD2 (6 bases). The germline gives CDR1 SGHVS, CDR2 FNYEAQ. The ends were cut back, 5 bases at V and 5 bases at J, with 22 bases in the middle. The CDR3 has 16 residues. This chain's CDR3 is CASSVDSGLGGDEQYF. The CDR3 coding sequence is TGTGCCAGCAGCGTAGATTCGGGCCTCGGCGGGGACGAGCAGTACTTC.

The chain joins TRBV7-9 to TRBJ2-3; tentative D call: TRBD2 (6 bases). The length of the CDR3 is 16 residues. V was pared by 6 bases and J by 1 base, with 17 bases between. The germline gives CDR1 SEHNR, CDR2 FQNEAQ (reference sequence). CDR3 in DNA: TGTGCCAGCAGGCTACTCGGGGGTGAAGGCACAGATACGCAGTATTTT. Translating it yields CASRLLGGEGTDTQYF.

The chain recombines TRBV5-1 with TRBJ2-3, with TRBD2 matching 9 bases. Germline V lookup: CDR1 SGHRS, CDR2 YFSETQ. The CDR3 sequence is 15 residues long. The J segment lost 5 bases and the V segment lost 1 base, leaving 5 bases of the junction unmatched. The CDR3 DNA reads TGCGCCAGCAGCTTGCGGCTAGCGGGGAAAGATACGCAGTATTTT. Its translation: CASSLRLAGKDTQYF.

V gene TRBV9 combines with J gene TRBJ1-1; a weak D match, TRBD1 (5 bases). The CDR3 is 13 amino acids. In germline, CDR1 is SGDLS, CDR2 YYNGEE. Trimming took off 6 bases at V and 3 bases at J, with 12 bases between the two ends. CDR3 amino acids: CASTKGPDTEAFF. For the CDR3, the DNA is TGTGCCAGCACTAAGGGGCCGGACACTGAAGCTTTCTTT.

This rearrangement joins TRBV19 to TRBJ2-2, with D possibly being TRBD1 (5 bases). Trimming took 7 bases from V and 6 from J, leaving 15 bases between them. The germline gives CDR1 LNHDA, CDR2 SQIVND (reference sequence). The CDR3 runs 14 residues. This CDR3 is CASINPGSSGELFF. The CDR3 DNA reads TGTGCCAGTATCAACCCAGGGTCCTCCGGGGAGCTGTTTTTT.

This chain uses TRBV4-3 with TRBJ2-7; D is undetermined. The CDR3 contains 16 residues. The V gene lost 0 bases and the J gene lost 3 bases, with 15 bases spanning the gap. Germline V CDR1 and CDR2: LGHNA, YSLEER. The CDR3 DNA sequence: TGCGCCAGCAGCCAAGAAATGGGCCAGGTGATCTACGAGCAGTACTTC. Encoded protein: CASSQEMGQVIYEQYF.

V is TRBV18 and J is TRBJ1-6; tentative D call: TRBD1 (5 bases). The length of the CDR3 is 18 residues. Germline loops: CDR1 KGHSH, CDR2 LQKENI. The V end lost 2 bases, the J end lost 0 bases, and 14 bases lay between the germline ends. The CDR3 sequence: CASSPLPGDSSYNSPLHF. CDR3 nucleotides: TGTGCCAGCTCACCATTACCGGGCGACAGCTCCTATAATTCACCCCTCCACTTT.

The V and J genes are TRBV9 and TRBJ1-1, with TRBD1 matching over 10 bases. The CDR3 extends over 16 amino acids. The V gene end was trimmed by 4 bases and the J gene end by 5 bases; junction bases not matched to a gene: 11. Germline CDR1 reads SGDLS; CDR2 reads YYNGEE. CDR3 region: CASSRDRGQLGTEAFF. The DNA for the CDR3 is TGTGCCAGCAGCAGAGACAGGGGGCAATTAGGGACTGAAGCTTTCTTT.

V gene TRBV2 combines with J gene TRBJ2-2; D gene unclear. The ends were cut back, 1 base at V and 3 bases at J, with 6 bases in the middle. Germline values: CDR1 SNHLY, CDR2 FYNNEI. The CDR3 totals 14 residues. The CDR3 protein is CASSEGRYTGELFF. The CDR3 nucleotides are TGTGCCAGCAGTGAAGGTCGGTACACCGGGGAGCTGTTTTTT.

The V and J genes are TRBV6-6 and TRBJ2-2; D gene uncertain. Germline assignment: CDR1 MNHNY and CDR2 SVGAGI (reference sequence). V was clipped by 2 bases and J by 3 bases, with 4 bases between them. CDR3 size: 13 residues. The CDR3 region has the DNA TGTGCCAGCAGTTACCTGTACACCGGGGAGCTGTTTTTT. This encodes CASSYLYTGELFF.

V usage is TRBV6-5 and J usage is TRBJ1-2, with D tentatively TRBD1 (5 bases). The germline V gene has CDR1 MNHEY and CDR2 SVGAGI. CDR3 length: 14 residues. Trimming removed 2 bases from V and 8 bases from J, with 15 bases in between. In nucleotides, the CDR3 is TGTGCCAGCAGTTACCGGGTAGGGCAGGGAGGCTACACCTTC. Translation gives CASSYRVGQGGYTF.

The CDR3 sequence is CASSMLEGAGSPLHF. The CDR3 nucleotides read TGTGCCAGTAGTATGCTCGAGGGTGCTGGTTCACCCCTCCACTTT. The chain joins TRBV19 to TRBJ1-6, with no clear D. Germline CDR1 LNHDA, CDR2 SQIVND (reference sequence). Trimming took 3 bases from V and 9 from J, leaving 15 bases between them. The CDR3 covers 15 residues.

This sequence joins TRBV18 and TRBJ1-5; 10 bases agree with TRBD1. Germline V gene sequence: CDR1 KGHSH, CDR2 LQKENI. V dropped 6 bases and J dropped 2; count of bases not matched to a gene: 13. The CDR3 has 18 amino acids. CDR3 sequence reads: CASSRKPGQGSGNQPQHF. The DNA for the CDR3 is TGTGCCAGCTCTCGCAAGCCGGGACAGGGGAGTGGCAATCAGCCCCAGCATTTT.

This chain uses TRBV7-2 with TRBJ2-3; D gene uncertain. Trimming removed 5 bases at V and 2 bases at J, with 8 bases between. Germline-derived CDR1 and CDR2 are SGHTA and FQGNSA. The CDR3 has 13 amino acids. CDR3: CASSLLYTDTQYF. CDR3 nucleotide sequence: TGTGCCAGCAGCCTCCTATACACAGATACGCAGTATTTT.